This is a list of T cell receptor beta chains from one sample in a study of blood T cell repertoires in COVID-19. The assay was immunoSEQ multiplex PCR, and TCRdb's table has in-frame clones only and misses some. The sample lists 120,000 to 150,000 clones, about four fifths occurring once. The sample comprised PBMCs or T cells enriched from blood (not recorded which). These receptors were obtained from a woman between 45 and 60 years old who had been exposed to COVID-19. Both conserved end residues are part of each CDR3.

v_call,j_call,cdr3_aa
TRBV9,TRBJ1-5,CASSPGGTGGDQPQHF
TRBV3-1/TRBV3-2,TRBJ1-4,CASSHRQGMNEKLFF
TRBV19,TRBJ2-1,CATNVGSSYNEQFF
TRBV30,TRBJ2-6,CAWSGGGAGANVLTF
TRBV7-2,TRBJ2-5,CASSPGLAEGGTQYF
TRBV7-2,TRBJ2-1,CASSLDPRRDNEQFF
TRBV12-3/TRBV12-4,TRBJ2-7,CASRKTGNYEQYF
TRBV15,TRBJ2-7,CATSRDAVSYEQYF
TRBV4-3,TRBJ2-5,CASSRSSGRGETQYF
TRBV30,TRBJ2-4,CAWGRDVTKNIQYF
TRBV9,TRBJ2-7,CASSVGHTYEQYF
TRBV28,TRBJ2-1,CATRPGTGPNEQFF
TRBV18,TRBJ2-3,CASSPSPSGTDTQYF
TRBV21-1,TRBJ1-4,CASTSIKANEKLFF
TRBV10-3,TRBJ2-2,CAIRQGSGTSNTGELFF
TRBV7-2,TRBJ1-4,CASSPNRGGEKLFF
TRBV3-1/TRBV3-2,TRBJ1-6,CASSPEDRVNSPLHF
TRBV2,TRBJ2-1,CASTPRAGGYNEQFF
TRBV6-2/TRBV6-3,TRBJ2-5,CASSDGPLAGETQYF
TRBV18,TRBJ1-2,CASSPLGDYGYTF
TRBV6-1,TRBJ1-2,CASSELVQPLYGYTF
TRBV10-1,TRBJ2-5,CASSTGTGSETQYF
TRBV5-6,TRBJ2-7,CASSVGTGAYEQYF
TRBV7-2,TRBJ1-2,CASSSGTPVRGGYTF
TRBV4-2,TRBJ2-5,CASSQIASRETQYF
TRBV30,TRBJ1-1,CAWTYNTEAFF
TRBV19,TRBJ2-7,CASKEGSRNEQYF
TRBV5-1,TRBJ2-7,CASSSQGGYEQYF
TRBV19,TRBJ1-4,CASSIILNEKLFF
TRBV11-2,TRBJ2-3,CASGSGGVTDTQYF
TRBV18,TRBJ1-1,CASSPPTGGVNTEAFF
TRBV9,TRBJ2-1,CASSKAGGPVGNEQFF
TRBV10-2,TRBJ2-7,CASSEAGLVRVEQYF
TRBV19,TRBJ1-1,CASKNSRAINTEAFF
TRBV7-2,TRBJ1-5,CASSLVAGGNQPQHF
TRBV7-9,TRBJ2-1,CASRIEGSYNEQFF
TRBV5-4,TRBJ2-3,CATKTRVQYF
TRBV27,TRBJ1-3,CASKGGGGGNTIYF
TRBV6-5,TRBJ2-7,CASYRDRAFYEQYF
TRBV5-8,TRBJ2-7,CASRPAGGTSYEQYF